This T cell receptor (beta chain) was sequenced during a study of CD8 T cells in ankylosing spondylitis (dated by TCRdb to about 2017). About the full investigation: The study set out to find disease-linked TCR variants by profiling T cell receptor beta repertoires in ankylosing spondylitis patients and healthy donors. The full study cohort comprised about 25 ankylosing spondylitis patients and roughly 100 healthy donors. Peripheral blood was sampled, and synovial fluid was also collected from ankylosing spondylitis patients. On the study overall, not on this receptor specifically: Blood from ankylosing spondylitis patients appeared to be characterized by a TCR beta motif composed of several highly homologous amino acid variants. Some motif variants were previously reported in synovial fluid and blood of reactive arthritis patients, suggesting common disease-initiation mechanisms. The disease-linked clones had a CD8+ phenotype and were found at relatively low frequencies in peripheral blood. Significant enrichment of the disease-linked clones was reported in matched synovial fluid samples from ankylosing spondylitis patients.

The CDR3 runs 15 residues from the cysteine to the phenylalanine. This entry keeps only the CDR3 DNA: 45 bases, framed from base 1. At the junction V is shortened by 0 bases and J by 9 bases, with 13 bases in between. The germline V gene provides CDR1 SGDLS and CDR2 YYNGEE. This clonotype was seen repeatedly, ten times or more. Which antigen it targets is not known. No clone much larger than this one lies a single base away; base qualities are absent. The sequencer was an Illumina HiSeq 2500. TCR beta libraries were prepared by quantitative 5'-RACE with molecular barcodes. Under the source paper's analysis protocol: A new computational method, built on a probabilistic model of VDJ rearrangement, was used to identify disease-linked TCR variants. Using fastp at Q25 and MiXCR, TCRdb reprocessed the public reads and kept productive beta chains. Merged by CDR3 protein, the rows form single entries marked with the most common genes and DNA. TCRdb's processing, not the authors' own work, is the source of the V and J calls. Here the sample has under 15,000 distinct CDR3 sequences; approximately 3% occur a single time. The ten largest account for less than 9% of the sample.

The material sequenced was blood, either unsorted or a sorted T cell fraction (not recorded which). The receptor was derived from a male donor with ankylosing spondylitis or in good health (not recorded which). The V gene is TRBV9 and the J gene is TRBJ1-6; a tentative D match to TRBD1 spans 5 bases. The CDR3 sequence is CASSVEAAGSSPLHF. The nucleotide sequence is given as TGTGCCAGCAGCGTAGAGGCGGCAGGGAGTTCACCCCTCCACTTT.